The present entry profiles one T cell receptor (beta chain) with its context. The V end lost 3 bases, the J end lost 4 bases, and 10 bases lay between the germline ends. The CDR3 consists of 13 residues. Per the germline V gene, CDR1 is SGHTS and CDR2 is YDEGEE. Study processing details: By means of reference gene primer amplification, nucleated cell counts were estimated. Libraries were prepared by immunoSEQ multiplex PCR; TCRdb keeps only in-frame clonotypes and omits some of them. That table is the source of V, J and clone size, and D and trimming were worked out from the DNA. Altogether 150,000 to 200,000 clones are present, 90% to 95% being singletons, with the ten largest covering 1.5% to 2.5%. The sample comes from a study of blood T cell repertoires in COVID-19. Seattle cases were enrolled at active infection and followed longitudinally.

V and J are TRBV5-8 and TRBJ1-1; D gene unclear. The sequencing sample was made of peripheral blood. The TCR sequence derives from a woman aged 55-75 years with COVID-19, enrolled during active disease. The CDR3 bases are TGTGCCAGCAGCTCTTACAGAAGCACTGAAGCTTTCTTT. Residues: CASSSYRSTEAFF.